The present entry profiles one T cell receptor (beta chain) with its context. Its antigen is as yet unknown. This CDR3 has 13 amino acids. Germline loops: CDR1 LGHNT, CDR2 FRNRAP. V was cut by 6 bases and J by 7 bases, with 10 bases left in between. This specimen belongs to a study of OX40 agonist ivuxolimab in advanced cancers. The overall study: The mean age was roughly 60 years, ranging from about 23 to 85, with around four fifths of participants male. Eligibility admitted prior anti-PD-1, anti-PD-L1 or anti-CTLA-4 therapy; around 38% had some. Study observations and caveats: The mean number of expanded clones was higher in CD8+ T cells than in CD4+. There were also nonresponders showing low normalized T-cell clonal expansion.

The assay was immunoSEQ multiplex PCR, and TCRdb's table has in-frame clones only and misses some. Here the sample spans 65,000 to 70,000 clones, around 91% being singletons. The chain couples TRBV12-5 to TRBJ2-6; D is undetermined. The sample was CD4+ or CD8+ T cells sorted from blood, taken in a trial of the OX40 agonist ivuxolimab. This TCR was sampled from an adult with an advanced solid tumor such as melanoma, head and neck, liver or kidney cancer. The CDR3 coding sequence is TGTGCTAGTGGCCTACACGGAGCCAACGTCCTGACTTTC. It codes for CASGLHGANVLTF. Based on the CDR3 plus reference TRBV12-5 and TRBJ2-6, the full variable domain is DARVTQTPRHKVTEMGQEVTMRCQPILGHNTVFWYRQTMMQGLELLAYFRNRAPLDDSGMPKDRFSAEMPDATLATLKIQPSEPRDSAVYFCASGLHGANVLTFGAGSRLTVL.